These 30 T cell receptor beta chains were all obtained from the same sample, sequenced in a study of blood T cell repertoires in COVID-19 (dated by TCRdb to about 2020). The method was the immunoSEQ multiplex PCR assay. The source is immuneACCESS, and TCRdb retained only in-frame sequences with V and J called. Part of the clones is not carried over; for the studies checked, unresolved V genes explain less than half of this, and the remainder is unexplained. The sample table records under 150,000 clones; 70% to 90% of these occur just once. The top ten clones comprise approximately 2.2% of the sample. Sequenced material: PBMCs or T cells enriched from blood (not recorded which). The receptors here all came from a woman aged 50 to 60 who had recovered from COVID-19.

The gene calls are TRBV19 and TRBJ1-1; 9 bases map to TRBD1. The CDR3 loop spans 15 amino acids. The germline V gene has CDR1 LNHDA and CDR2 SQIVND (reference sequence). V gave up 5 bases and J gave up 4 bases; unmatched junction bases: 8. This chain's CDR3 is CASSVTGGLGTEAFF. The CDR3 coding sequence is TGTGCCAGTAGTGTCACAGGGGGCTTGGGCACTGAAGCTTTCTTT.

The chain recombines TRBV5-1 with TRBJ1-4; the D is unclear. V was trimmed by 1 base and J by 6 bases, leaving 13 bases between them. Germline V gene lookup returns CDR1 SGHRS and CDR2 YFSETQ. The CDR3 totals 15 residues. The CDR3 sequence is CASSLSIRGDEKLFF. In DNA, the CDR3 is TGCGCCAGCAGCTTGAGTATTCGGGGAGATGAAAAACTGTTTTTT. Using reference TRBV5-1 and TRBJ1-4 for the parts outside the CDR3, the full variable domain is KAGVTQTPRYLIKTRGQQVTLSCSPISGHRSVSWYQQTPGQGLQFLFEYFSETQRNKGNFPGRFSGRQFSNSRSEMNVSTLELGDSALYLCASSLSIRGDEKLFFGSGTQLSVL.

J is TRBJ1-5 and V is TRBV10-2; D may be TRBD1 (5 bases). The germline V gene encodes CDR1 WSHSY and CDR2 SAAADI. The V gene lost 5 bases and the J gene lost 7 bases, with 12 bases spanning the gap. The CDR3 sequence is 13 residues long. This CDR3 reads CASSSGVIQPQHF. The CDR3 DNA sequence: TGCGCCAGCAGTTCGGGGGTGATCCAGCCCCAGCATTTT.

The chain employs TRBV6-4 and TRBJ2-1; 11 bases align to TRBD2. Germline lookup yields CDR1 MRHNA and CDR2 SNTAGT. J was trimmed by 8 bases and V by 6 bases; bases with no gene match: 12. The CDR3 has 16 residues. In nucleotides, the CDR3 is TGTGCCAGCAGAACACTAGCGGGGGCCTTAAACGATGAGCAGTTCTTC. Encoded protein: CASRTLAGALNDEQFF.

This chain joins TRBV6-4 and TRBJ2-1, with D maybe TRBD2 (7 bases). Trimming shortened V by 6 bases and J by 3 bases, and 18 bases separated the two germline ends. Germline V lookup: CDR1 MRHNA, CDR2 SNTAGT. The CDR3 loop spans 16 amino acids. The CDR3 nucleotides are TGTGCCAGCAGCCCGATTGGAGGGGGGGACTACAATGAGCAGTTCTTC. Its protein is CASSPIGGGDYNEQFF.

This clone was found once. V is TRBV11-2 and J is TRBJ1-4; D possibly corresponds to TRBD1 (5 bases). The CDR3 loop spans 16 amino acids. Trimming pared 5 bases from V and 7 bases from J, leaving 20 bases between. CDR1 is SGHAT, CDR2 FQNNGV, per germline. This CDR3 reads CASSVNFIPTGEKLFF. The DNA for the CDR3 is TGTGCCAGCAGCGTAAACTTCATACCAACAGGTGAAAAACTGTTTTTT.

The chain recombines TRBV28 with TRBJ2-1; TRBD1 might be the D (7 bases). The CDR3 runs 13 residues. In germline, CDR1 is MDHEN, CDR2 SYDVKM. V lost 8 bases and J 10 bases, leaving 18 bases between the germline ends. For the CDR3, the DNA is TGTGCCAGCTCCTTCCCAGGAGGGGGCGAGCAGTTCTTC. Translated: CASSFPGGGEQFF.

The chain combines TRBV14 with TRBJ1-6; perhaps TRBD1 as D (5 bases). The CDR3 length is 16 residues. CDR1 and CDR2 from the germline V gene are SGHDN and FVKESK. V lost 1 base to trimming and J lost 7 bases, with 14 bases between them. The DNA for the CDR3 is TGTGCCAGCAGCCAAGTTGTAGGGGTGGCCAATTCACCCCTCCACTTT. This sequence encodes CASSQVVGVANSPLHF.

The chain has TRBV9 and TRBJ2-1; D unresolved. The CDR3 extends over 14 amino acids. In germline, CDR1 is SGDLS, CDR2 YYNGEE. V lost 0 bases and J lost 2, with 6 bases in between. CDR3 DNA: TGTGCCAGCAGCGTAGCACAGACCTACAATGAGCAGTTCTTC. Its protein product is CASSVAQTYNEQFF.

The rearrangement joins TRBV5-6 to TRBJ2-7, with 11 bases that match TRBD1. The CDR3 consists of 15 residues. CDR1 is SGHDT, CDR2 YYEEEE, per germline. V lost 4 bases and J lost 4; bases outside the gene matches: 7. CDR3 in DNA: TGTGCCAGCAGCCCGGACAGGGGGCGCAGGTACGAGCAGTACTTC. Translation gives CASSPDRGRRYEQYF.

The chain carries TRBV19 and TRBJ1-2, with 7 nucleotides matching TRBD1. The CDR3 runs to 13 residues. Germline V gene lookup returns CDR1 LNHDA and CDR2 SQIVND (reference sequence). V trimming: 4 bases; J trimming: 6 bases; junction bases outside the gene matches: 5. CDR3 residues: CASSKQGRDGYTF. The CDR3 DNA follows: TGTGCCAGTAGTAAACAGGGGCGGGATGGCTACACCTTC. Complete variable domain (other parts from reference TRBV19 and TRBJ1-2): DGGITQSPKYLFRKEGQNVTLSCEQNLNHDAMYWYRQDPGQGLRLIYYSQIVNDFQKGDIAEGYSVSREKKESFPLTVTSAQKNPTAFYLCASSKQGRDGYTFGSGTRLTVV.

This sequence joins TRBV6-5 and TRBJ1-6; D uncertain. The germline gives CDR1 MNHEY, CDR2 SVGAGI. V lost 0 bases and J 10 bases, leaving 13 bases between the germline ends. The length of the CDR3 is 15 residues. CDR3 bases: TGTGCCAGCAGTTACTCGACTATAGGAAAATCACCCCTCCACTTT. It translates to CASSYSTIGKSPLHF.

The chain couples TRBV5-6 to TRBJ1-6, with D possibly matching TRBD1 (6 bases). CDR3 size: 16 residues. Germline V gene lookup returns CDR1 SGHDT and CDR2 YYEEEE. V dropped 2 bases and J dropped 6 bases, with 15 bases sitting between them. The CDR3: CASSFSPGTSNSPLHF. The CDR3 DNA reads TGTGCCAGCAGCTTTTCCCCCGGGACAAGTAATTCACCCCTCCACTTT.

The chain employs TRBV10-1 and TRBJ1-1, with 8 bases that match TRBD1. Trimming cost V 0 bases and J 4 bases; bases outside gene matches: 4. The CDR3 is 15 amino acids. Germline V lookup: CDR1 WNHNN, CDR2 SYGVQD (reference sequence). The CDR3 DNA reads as TGCGCCAGCAGTGAGTCAAGGACAGGGAGCACTGAAGCTTTCTTT. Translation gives CASSESRTGSTEAFF.

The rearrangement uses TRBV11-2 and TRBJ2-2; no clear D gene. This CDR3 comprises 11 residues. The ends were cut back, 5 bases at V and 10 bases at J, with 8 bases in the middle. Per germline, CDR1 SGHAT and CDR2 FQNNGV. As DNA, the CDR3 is TGTGCCAGCAGCCCCCGTGTGGAGCTGTTTTTT. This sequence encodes CASSPRVELFF. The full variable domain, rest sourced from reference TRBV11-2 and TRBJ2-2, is EAGVAQSPRYKIIEKRQSVAFWCNPISGHATLYWYQQILGQGPKLLIQFQNNGVVDDSQLPKDRFSAERLKGVDSTLKIQPAKLEDSAVYLCASSPRVELFFGEGSRLTVL.

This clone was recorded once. The CDR3 sequence is CASSLLGQSYEQYF. In nucleotides, the CDR3 is TGTGCCAGCAGTTTATTGGGACAAAGCTACGAGCAGTACTTC. The chain combines TRBV27 with TRBJ2-7; D is possibly TRBD1 (6 bases). Germline V gene data show CDR1 as MNHEY and CDR2 as SMNVEV (reference sequence). This CDR3 has 14 amino acids. V lost 1 base, J lost 3 bases, and 10 bases lay in between.

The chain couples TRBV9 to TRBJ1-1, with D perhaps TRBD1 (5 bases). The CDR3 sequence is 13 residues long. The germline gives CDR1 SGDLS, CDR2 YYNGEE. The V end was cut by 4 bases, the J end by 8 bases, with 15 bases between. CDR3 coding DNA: TGTGCCAGCAGCCCCAGACTTGACAGCGAAGCTTTCTTT. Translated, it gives CASSPRLDSEAFF.

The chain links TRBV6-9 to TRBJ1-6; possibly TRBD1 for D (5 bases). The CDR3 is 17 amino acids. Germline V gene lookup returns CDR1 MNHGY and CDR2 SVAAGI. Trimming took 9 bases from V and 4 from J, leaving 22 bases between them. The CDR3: CARVQVTPGPYNSPLHF. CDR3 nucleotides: TGTGCCAGGGTACAGGTAACCCCAGGTCCATATAATTCACCCCTCCACTTT.

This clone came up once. The CDR3: CASSPGDMNTEAFF. As DNA, the CDR3 is TGTGCCAGCAGCCCAGGGGATATGAACACTGAAGCTTTCTTT. The chain carries TRBV9 and TRBJ1-1; weak D call: TRBD1 (6 bases). V lost 4 bases to trimming and J lost 0 bases, with 10 bases between them. Germline V lookup: CDR1 SGDLS, CDR2 YYNGEE. This CDR3 spans 14 amino acids.

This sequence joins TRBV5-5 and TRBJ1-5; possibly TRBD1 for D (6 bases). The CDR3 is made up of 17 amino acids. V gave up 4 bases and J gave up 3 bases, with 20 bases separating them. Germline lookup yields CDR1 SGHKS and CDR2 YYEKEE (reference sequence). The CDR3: CASSPTTPDRSNQPQHF. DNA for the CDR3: TGTGCCAGCAGCCCCACGACGCCAGACAGGTCCAATCAGCCCCAGCATTTT.

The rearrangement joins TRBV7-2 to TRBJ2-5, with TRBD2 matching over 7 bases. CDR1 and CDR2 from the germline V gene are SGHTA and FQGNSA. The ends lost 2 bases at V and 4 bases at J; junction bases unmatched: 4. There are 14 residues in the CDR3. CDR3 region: CASSLQSGAETQYF. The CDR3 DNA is TGTGCCAGCAGCTTACAGAGCGGGGCAGAGACCCAGTACTTC.

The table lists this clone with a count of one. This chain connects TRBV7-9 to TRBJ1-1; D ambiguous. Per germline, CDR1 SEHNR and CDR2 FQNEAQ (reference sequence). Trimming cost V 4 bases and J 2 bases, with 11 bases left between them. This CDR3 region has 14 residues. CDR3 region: CASSYQDGNTEAFF. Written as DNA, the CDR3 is TGTGCCAGCAGCTACCAGGATGGCAACACTGAAGCTTTCTTT.

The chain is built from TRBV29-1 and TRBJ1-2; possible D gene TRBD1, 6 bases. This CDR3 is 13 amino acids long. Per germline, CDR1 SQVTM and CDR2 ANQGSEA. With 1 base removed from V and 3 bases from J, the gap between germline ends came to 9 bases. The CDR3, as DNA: TGCAGCGTTGAAGTAGGGGGGGACTATGGCTACACCTTC. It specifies CSVEVGGDYGYTF.

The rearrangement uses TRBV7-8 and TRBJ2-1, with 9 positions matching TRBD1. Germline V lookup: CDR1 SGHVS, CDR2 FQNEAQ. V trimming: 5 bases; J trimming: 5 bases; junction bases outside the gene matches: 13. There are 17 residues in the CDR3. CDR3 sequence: CASSLLDRGWGNNEQFF. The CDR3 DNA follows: TGTGCCAGCAGCCTGCTGGACAGGGGTTGGGGAAACAATGAGCAGTTCTTC.

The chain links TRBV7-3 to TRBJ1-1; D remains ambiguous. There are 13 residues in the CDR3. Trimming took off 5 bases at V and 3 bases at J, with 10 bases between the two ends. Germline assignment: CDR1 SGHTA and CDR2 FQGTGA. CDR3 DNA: TGTGCCAGCAGCCCCCAGCGGGACACTGAAGCTTTCTTT. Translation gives CASSPQRDTEAFF.

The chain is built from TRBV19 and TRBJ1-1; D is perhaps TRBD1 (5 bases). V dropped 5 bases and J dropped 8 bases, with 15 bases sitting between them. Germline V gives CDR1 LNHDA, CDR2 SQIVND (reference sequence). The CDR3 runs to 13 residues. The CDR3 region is CASSVTGGMEAFF. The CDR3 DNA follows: TGTGCCAGTAGTGTTACGGGGGGGATGGAAGCTTTCTTT.

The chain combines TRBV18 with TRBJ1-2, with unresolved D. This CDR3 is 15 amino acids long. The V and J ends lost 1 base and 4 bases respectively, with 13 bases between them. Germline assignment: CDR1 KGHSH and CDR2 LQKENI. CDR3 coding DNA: TGTGCCAGCTCACCACGGGCAGATCTAACCTATGGCTACACCTTC. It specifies CASSPRADLTYGYTF.

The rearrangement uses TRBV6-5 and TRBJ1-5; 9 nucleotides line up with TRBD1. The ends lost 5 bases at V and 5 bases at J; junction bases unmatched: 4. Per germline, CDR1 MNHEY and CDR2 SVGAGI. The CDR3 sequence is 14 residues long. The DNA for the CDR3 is TGTGCCAGCAGTCGGGACAGGGTTGATCAGCCCCAGCATTTT. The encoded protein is CASSRDRVDQPQHF.

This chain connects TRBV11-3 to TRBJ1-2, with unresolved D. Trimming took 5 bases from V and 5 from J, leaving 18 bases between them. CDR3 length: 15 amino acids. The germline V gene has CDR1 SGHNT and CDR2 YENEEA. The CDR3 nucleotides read TGTGCCAGCAGCCCCACGGGTTTCATCCCGTATGGCTACACCTTC. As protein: CASSPTGFIPYGYTF.

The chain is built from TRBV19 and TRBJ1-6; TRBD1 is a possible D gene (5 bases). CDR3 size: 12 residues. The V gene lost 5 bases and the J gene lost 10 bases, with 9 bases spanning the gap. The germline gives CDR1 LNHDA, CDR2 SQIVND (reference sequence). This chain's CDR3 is CASSAGISPLHF. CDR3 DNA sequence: TGTGCCAGTAGTGCAGGGATCTCACCCCTCCACTTT.